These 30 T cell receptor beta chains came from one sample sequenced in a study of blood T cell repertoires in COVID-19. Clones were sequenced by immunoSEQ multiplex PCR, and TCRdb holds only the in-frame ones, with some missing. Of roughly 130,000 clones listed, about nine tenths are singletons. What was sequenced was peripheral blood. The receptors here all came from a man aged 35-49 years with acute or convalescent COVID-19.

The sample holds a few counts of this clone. The CDR3 is CASTYRRETGANVLTF. CDR3 DNA sequence: TGTGCCAGTACCTATAGGAGGGAGACTGGGGCCAACGTCCTGACTTTC. V usage is TRBV19 and J usage is TRBJ2-6; D is possibly TRBD2 (6 bases). Trimming pared 7 bases from V and 2 bases from J, leaving 15 bases between. Looked up from germline, CDR1 is LNHDA and CDR2 is SQIVND (reference sequence). The CDR3 runs 16 residues.

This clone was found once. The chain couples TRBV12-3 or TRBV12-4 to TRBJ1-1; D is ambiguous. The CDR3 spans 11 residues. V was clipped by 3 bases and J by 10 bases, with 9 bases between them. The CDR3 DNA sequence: TGTGCCAGCAGTTTCAATAGCCTAGCTTTCTTT. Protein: CASSFNSLAFF.

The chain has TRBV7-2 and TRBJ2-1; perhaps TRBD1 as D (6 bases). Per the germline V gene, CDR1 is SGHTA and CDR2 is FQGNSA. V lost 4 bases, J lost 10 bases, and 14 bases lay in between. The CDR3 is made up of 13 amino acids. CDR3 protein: CASSYTGYGEQFF. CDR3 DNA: TGTGCCAGCAGCTACACAGGGTATGGGGAGCAGTTCTTC.

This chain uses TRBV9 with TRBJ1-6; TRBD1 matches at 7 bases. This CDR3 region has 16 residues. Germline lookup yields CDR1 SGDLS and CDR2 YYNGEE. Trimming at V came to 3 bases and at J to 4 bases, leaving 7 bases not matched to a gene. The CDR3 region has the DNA TGTGCCAGCAGCGAGGGACCGGGACAGTATAATTCACCCCTCCACTTT. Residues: CASSEGPGQYNSPLHF.

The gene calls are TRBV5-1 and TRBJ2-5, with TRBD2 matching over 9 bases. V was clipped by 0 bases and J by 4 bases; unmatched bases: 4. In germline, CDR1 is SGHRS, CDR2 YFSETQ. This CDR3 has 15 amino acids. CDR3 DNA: TGCGCCAGCAGCTTGGTAGCGGGAGACACAGAGACCCAGTACTTC. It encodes CASSLVAGDTETQYF.

The CDR3 loop is CASSQDQGYRQPQHF. The CDR3 coding sequence is TGCGCCAGCAGCCAAGACCAGGGGTATAGGCAGCCCCAGCATTTT. The gene calls are TRBV4-1 and TRBJ1-5; D is possibly TRBD1 (6 bases). In germline, CDR1 is MGHRA, CDR2 YSYEKL. This CDR3 comprises 15 residues. The V end was cut by 0 bases, the J end by 7 bases, with 13 bases between.

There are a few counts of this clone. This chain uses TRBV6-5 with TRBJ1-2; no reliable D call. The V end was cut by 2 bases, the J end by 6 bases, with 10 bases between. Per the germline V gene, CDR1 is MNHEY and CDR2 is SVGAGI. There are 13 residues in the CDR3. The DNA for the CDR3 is TGTGCCAGCAGTTACGGAGCCTCCGATGGCTACACCTTC. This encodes CASSYGASDGYTF.

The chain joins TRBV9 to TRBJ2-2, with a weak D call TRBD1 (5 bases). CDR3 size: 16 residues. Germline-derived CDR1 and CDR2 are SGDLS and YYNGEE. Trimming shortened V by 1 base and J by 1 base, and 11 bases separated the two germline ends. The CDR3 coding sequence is TGTGCCAGCAGCGTATGGGGCAGGAGGAACACCGGGGAGCTGTTTTTT. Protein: CASSVWGRRNTGELFF.

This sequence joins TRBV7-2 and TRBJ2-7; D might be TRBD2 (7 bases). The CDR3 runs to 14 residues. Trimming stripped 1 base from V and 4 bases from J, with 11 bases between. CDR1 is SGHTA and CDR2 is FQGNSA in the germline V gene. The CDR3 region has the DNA TGTGCCAGCAGCTTAGAGGGGGGGCGGTACGAGCAGTACTTC. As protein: CASSLEGGRYEQYF.

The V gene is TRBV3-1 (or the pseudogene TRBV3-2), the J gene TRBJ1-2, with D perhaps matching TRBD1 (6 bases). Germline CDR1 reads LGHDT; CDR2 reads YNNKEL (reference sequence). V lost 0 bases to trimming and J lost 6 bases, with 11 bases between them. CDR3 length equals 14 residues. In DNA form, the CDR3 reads TGTGCCAGCAGCCAAGATCGGGCAGGGGATGGCTACACCTTC. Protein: CASSQDRAGDGYTF.

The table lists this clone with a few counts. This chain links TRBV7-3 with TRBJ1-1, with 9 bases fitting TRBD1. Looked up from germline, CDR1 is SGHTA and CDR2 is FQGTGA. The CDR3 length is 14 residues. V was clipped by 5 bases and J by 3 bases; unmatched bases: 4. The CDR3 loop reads CASSRGQGHTEAFF. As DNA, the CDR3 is TGTGCCAGCAGCCGAGGACAGGGGCACACTGAAGCTTTCTTT.

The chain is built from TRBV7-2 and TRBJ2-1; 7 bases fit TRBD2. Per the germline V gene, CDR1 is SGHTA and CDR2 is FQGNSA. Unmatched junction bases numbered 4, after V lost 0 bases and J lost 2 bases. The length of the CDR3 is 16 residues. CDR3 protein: CASSLAGDYPYNEQFF. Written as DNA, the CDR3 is TGTGCCAGCAGCTTAGCGGGGGACTACCCCTACAATGAGCAGTTCTTC.

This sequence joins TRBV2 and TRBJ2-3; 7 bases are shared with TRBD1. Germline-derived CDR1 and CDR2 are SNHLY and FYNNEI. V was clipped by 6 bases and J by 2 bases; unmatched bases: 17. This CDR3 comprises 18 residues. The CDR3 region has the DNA TGTGCCAGCAGGGTGGGACAGAACCAACTAGATCACACAGATACGCAGTATTTT. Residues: CASRVGQNQLDHTDTQYF.

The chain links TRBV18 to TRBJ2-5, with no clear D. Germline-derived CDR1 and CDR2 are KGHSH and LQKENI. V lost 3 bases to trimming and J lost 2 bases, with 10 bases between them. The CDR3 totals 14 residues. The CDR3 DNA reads TGTGCCAGCTCACCTAAGCCAGGACAAGAGACCCAGTACTTC. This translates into CASSPKPGQETQYF.

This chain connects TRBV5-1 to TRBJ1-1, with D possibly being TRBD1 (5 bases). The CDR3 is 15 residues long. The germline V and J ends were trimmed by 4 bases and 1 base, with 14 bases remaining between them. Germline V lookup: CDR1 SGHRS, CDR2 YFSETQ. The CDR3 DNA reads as TGCGCCAGCAGCGGAACCGGGACTGCGAACACTGAAGCTTTCTTT. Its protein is CASSGTGTANTEAFF.

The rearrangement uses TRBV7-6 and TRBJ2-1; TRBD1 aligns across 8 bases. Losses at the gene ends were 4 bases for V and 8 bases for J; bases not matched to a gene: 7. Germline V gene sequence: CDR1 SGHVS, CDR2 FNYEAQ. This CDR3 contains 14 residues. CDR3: CASSSRTGSDEQFF. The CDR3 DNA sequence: TGTGCCAGCAGCTCTCGGACAGGGAGCGATGAGCAGTTCTTC.

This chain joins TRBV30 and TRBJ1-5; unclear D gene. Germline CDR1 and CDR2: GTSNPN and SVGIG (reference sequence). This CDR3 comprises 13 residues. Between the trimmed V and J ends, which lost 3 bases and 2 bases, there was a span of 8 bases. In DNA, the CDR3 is TGTGCCTGGAGGCCGGGTCGCAATCAGCCCCAGCATTTT. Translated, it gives CAWRPGRNQPQHF.

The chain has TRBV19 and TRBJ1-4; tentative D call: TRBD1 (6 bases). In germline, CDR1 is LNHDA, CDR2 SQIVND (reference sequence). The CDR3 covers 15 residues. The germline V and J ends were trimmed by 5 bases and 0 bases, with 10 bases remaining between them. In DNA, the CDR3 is TGTGCCAGTAGTTTTGGGGGCTCAACTAATGAAAAACTGTTTTTT. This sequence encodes CASSFGGSTNEKLFF.

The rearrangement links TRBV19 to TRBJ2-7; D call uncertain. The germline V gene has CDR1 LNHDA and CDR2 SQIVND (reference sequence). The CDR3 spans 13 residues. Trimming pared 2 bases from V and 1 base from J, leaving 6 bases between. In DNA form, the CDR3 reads TGTGCCAGTAGTATACAGGTATCCTACGAGCAGTACTTC. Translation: CASSIQVSYEQYF.

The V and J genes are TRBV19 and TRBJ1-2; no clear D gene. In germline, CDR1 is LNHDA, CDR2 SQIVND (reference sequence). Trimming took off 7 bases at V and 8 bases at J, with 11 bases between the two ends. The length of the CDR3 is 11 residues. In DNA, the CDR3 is TGTGCCAGTATGAGAGGAGGGGGCTACACCTTC. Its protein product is CASMRGGGYTF. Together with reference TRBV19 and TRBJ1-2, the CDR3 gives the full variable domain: DGGITQSPKYLFRKEGQNVTLSCEQNLNHDAMYWYRQDPGQGLRLIYYSQIVNDFQKGDIAEGYSVSREKKESFPLTVTSAQKNPTAFYLCASMRGGGYTFGSGTRLTVV.

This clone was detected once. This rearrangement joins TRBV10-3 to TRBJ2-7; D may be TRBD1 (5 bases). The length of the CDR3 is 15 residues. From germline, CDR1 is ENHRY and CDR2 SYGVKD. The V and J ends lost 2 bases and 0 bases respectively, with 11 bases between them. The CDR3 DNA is TGTGCCATCAGTGAGCGACAGCTGGACTCCTACGAGCAGTACTTC. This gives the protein CAISERQLDSYEQYF.

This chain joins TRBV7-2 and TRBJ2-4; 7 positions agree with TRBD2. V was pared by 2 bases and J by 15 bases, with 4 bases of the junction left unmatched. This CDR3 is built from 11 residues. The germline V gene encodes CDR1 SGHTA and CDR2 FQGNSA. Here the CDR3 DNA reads TGTGCCAGCAGCTTATTGGGACTATGGTACTTC. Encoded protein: CASSLLGLWYF.

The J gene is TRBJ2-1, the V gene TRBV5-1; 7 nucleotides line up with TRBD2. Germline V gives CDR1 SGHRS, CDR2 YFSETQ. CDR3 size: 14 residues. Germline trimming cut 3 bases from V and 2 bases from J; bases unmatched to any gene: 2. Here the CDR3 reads CASSWEGTYNEQFF. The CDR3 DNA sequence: TGCGCCAGCAGCTGGGAGGGTACCTACAATGAGCAGTTCTTC.

The CDR3 here is CASSYSGGPRTQYF. The CDR3 DNA sequence: TGTGCCAGCAGCTATAGCGGGGGTCCAAGGACCCAGTACTTC. The gene calls are TRBV27 and TRBJ2-5, with TRBD2 identical over 9 bases. With V trimmed by 6 bases and J by 7 bases, 9 bases remained unmatched. Germline CDR1 reads MNHEY; CDR2 reads SMNVEV (reference sequence). CDR3 length: 14 amino acids.

The CDR3 reads CASVDSSNEQFF. CDR3 bases: TGTGCCAGCGTCGATAGCAGCAATGAGCAGTTCTTC. The chain couples TRBV21-1 to TRBJ2-1; the DNA was not used to check the table's D call, TRBD2. TRBV21-1 is shown as a pseudogene. The CDR3 runs to 12 residues.

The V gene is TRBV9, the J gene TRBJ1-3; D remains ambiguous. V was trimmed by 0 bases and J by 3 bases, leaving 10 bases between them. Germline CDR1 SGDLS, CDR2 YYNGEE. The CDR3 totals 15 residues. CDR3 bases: TGTGCCAGCAGCGTAGTCGGAGGTGGTGGAAACACCATATATTTT. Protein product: CASSVVGGGGNTIYF.

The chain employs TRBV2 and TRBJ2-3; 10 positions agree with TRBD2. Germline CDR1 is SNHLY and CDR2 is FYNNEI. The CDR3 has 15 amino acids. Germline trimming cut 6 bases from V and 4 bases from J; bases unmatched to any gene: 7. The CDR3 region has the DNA TGTGCCAGCAGCAATAGCGGGGGGATCGCAGATACGCAGTATTTT. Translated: CASSNSGGIADTQYF.

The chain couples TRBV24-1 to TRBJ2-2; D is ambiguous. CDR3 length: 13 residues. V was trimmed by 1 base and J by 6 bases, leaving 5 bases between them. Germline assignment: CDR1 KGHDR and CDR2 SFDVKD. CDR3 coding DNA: TGTGCCACCAGTGATTTATCTCCCGGGGAGCTGTTTTTT. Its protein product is CATSDLSPGELFF.

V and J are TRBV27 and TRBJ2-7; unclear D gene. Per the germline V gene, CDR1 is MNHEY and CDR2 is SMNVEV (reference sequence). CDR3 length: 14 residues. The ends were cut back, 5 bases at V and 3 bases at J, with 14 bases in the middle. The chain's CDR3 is CASSPRSRGYEQYF. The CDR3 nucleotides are TGTGCCAGCAGTCCCCGGTCGCGTGGCTACGAGCAGTACTTC.

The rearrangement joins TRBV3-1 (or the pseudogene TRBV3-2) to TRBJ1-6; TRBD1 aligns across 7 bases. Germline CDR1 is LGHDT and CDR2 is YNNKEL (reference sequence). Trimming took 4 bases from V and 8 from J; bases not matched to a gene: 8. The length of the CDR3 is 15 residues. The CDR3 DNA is TGTGCCAGCAGCCCCCGGGACAGCCACTATTCACCCCTCCACTTT. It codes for CASSPRDSHYSPLHF.